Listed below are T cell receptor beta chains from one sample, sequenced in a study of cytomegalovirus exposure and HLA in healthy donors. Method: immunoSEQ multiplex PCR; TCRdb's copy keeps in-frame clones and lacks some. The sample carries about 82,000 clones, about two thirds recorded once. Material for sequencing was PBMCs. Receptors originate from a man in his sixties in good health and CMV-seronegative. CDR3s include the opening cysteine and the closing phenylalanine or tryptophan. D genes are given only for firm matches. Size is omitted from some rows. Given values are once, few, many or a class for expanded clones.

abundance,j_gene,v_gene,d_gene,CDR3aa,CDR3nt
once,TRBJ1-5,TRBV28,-,CASSTPGVSNQPQHF,TGTGCCAGCAGCACCCCAGGGGTTAGCAATCAGCCCCAGCATTTT
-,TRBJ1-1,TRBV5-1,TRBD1,CASSLQGAQNTEAFF,TGCGCCAGCAGCTTGCAGGGGGCTCAAAACACTGAAGCTTTCTTT
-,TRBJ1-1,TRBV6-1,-,CASSAAGGTEAFF,TGTGCCAGCAGTGCGGCGGGGGGAACTGAAGCTTTCTTT
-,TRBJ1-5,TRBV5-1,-,CASSLAPLRGNQPQHF,TGCGCCAGCAGCTTGGCCCCCCTCCGGGGCAATCAGCCCCAGCATTTT
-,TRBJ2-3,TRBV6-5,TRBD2,CASQAGGRVDTQYF,TGTGCCAGCCAAGCGGGGGGGCGAGTAGATACGCAGTATTTT
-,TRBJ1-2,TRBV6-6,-,CASSYGREDGYTF,TGTGCCAGCAGTTACGGCAGGGAGGATGGCTACACCTTC
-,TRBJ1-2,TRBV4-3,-,CASSQDLTAPWGYTF,TGCGCCAGCAGCCAAGATTTGACAGCTCCTTGGGGCTACACCTTC
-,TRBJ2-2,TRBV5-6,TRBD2,CASSPPGTTAGELFF,TGTGCCAGCAGCCCGCCCGGGACTACCGCCGGGGAGCTGTTTTTT
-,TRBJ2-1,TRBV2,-,CASTPGLSEQFF,TGTGCCAGCACCCCAGGTTTAAGTGAGCAGTTCTTC
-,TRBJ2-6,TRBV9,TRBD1,CASSVRDRDGANVLTF,TGTGCCAGCAGCGTAAGGGACAGGGATGGGGCCAACGTCCTGACTTTC
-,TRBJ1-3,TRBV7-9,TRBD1,CASSRGTGIGNTIYF,TGTGCCAGCAGCCGCGGGACAGGGATTGGAAACACCATATATTTT
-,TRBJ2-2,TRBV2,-,CASSVQGLHTGELFF,TGTGCCAGCAGTGTACAGGGATTACACACCGGGGAGCTGTTTTTT
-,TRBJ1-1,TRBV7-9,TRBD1,CASSLGDREAFF,TGTGCCAGCAGCTTAGGGGACAGGGAGGCTTTCTTT
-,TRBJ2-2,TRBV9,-,CASSPRTDSNTGELFF,TGTGCCAGCAGCCCGCGGACAGACTCGAACACCGGGGAGCTGTTTTTT
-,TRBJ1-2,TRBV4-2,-,CASSAGGSDGYTF,TGTGCCAGCAGCGCGGGGGGGAGTGATGGCTACACCTTC
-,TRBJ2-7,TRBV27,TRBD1,CASKRQGPYEQYF,TGTGCCAGCAAAAGACAGGGCCCCTACGAGCAGTACTTC
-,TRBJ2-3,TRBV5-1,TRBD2,CASRSGLAGFPSTDTQYF,TGCGCCAGCAGGTCAGGACTAGCGGGTTTTCCTAGCACAGATACGCAGTATTTT
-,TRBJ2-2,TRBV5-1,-,CASRLQGSGELFF,TGCGCCAGCCGACTGCAGGGATCCGGGGAGCTGTTTTTT
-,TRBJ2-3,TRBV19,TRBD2,CASSLGLGEEDTQYF,TGTGCCAGTAGTCTCGGACTAGGTGAGGAAGATACGCAGTATTTT
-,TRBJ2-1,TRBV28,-,CASSFSGSSYNEQFF,TGTGCCAGCAGTTTCTCCGGGAGCTCCTACAATGAGCAGTTCTTC
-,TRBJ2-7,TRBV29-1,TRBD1,CSGTGDRTYEQYF,TGCAGCGGAACCGGGGACAGAACCTACGAGCAGTACTTC
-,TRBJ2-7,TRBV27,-,CASSPNRWRLEQYF,TGTGCCAGCAGTCCGAACCGTTGGCGGCTCGAGCAGTACTTC
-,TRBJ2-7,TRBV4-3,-,CASSQSPSGPPYEQYF,TGCGCCAGCAGCCAGAGCCCAAGTGGTCCGCCCTACGAGCAGTACTTC
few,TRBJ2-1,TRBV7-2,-,CASSLNLRDEQFF,TGTGCCAGCAGCCTCAACTTACGGGATGAGCAGTTCTTC
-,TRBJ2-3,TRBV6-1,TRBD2,CASSGGGNTDTQYF,TGTGCCAGCAGCGGGGGGGGGAACACAGATACGCAGTATTTT
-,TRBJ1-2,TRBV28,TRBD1,CASSLGTGIYGYTF,TGTGCCAGCAGTTTAGGGACAGGGATCTATGGCTACACCTTC
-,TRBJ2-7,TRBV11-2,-,CASSLDLQVEIYEQYF,TGTGCCAGCAGCTTAGACCTACAGGTAGAAATCTACGAGCAGTACTTC
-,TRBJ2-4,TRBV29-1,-,CSVEGTYAKNIQYF,TGCAGCGTTGAAGGGACATATGCCAAAAACATTCAGTACTTC
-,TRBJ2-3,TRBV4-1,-,CASSQDASRADTQYF,TGCGCCAGCAGCCAAGATGCGTCCAGGGCGGATACGCAGTATTTT